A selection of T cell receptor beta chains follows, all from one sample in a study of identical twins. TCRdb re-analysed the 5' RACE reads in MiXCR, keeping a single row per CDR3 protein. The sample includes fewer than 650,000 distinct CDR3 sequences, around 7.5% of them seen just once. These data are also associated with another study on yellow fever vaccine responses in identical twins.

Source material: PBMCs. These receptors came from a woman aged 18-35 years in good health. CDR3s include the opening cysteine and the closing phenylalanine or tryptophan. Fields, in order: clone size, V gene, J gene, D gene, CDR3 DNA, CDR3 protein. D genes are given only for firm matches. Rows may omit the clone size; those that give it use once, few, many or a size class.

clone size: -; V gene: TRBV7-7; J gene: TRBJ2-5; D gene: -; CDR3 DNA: TGTGCCAGCAGCTTGAGACGGGAGATGGGAGAGACCCAGTACTTC; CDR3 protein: CASSLRREMGETQYF
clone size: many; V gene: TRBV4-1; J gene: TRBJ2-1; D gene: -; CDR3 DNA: TGCGCCAGCAGCTTACCTAGGACAAGATACAATGAGCAGTTCTTC; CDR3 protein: CASSLPRTRYNEQFF
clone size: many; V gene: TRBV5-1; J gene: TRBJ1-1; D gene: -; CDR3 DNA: TGCGCCAGCAGCTTGGAGGGTCCGAACACTGAAGCTTTCTTT; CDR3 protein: CASSLEGPNTEAFF
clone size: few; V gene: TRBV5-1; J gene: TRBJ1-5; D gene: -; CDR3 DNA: TGCGCCAGCAGCTTTCTAGCCGATCAGCCCCAGCATTTT; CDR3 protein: CASSFLADQPQHF
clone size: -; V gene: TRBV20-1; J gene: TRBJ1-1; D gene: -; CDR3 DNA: TGCAGTGCTCCGCCCGATCACGCTGAAGCTTTCTTT; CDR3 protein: CSAPPDHAEAFF
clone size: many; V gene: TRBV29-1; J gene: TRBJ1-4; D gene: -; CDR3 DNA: TGCAGCGTTCGGGACCCAGAAAATGAAAAACTGTTTTTT; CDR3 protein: CSVRDPENEKLFF
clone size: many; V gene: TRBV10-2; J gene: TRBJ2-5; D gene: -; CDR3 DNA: TGCGCCAGCAGTGGTTCTCAAGAGACCCAGTACTTC; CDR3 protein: CASSGSQETQYF
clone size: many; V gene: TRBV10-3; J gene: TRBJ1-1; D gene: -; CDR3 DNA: TGTGCCATCAGTGACCGAGTAGCAGGACAGCTCGTTAACACTGAAGCTTTCTTT; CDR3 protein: CAISDRVAGQLVNTEAFF
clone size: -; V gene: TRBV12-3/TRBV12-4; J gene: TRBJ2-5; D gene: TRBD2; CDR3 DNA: TGTGCCAGCAGTTACCGGGCCTCGGGGGGGGAGACCCAGTACTTC; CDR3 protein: CASSYRASGGETQYF
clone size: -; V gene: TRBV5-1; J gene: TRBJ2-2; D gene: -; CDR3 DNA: TGCGCCAGCAGCTTCTCCTGGGAGGCGAACACCGGGGAGCTGTTTTTT; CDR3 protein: CASSFSWEANTGELFF
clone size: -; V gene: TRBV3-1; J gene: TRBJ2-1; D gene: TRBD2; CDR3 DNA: TGTGCCAGCAGCCAAGAGCGGGGGGTATGCAATGAGCAGTTCTTC; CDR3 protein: CASSQERGVCNEQFF
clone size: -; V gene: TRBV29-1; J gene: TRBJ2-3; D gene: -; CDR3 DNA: TGCAGCGTTGCCGGGCCCTGGGTGGATACGCAGTATTTT; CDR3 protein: CSVAGPWVDTQYF
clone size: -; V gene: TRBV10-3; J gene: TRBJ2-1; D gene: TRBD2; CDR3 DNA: TGTGCCACCACGCCGGGACTAGCGGGAGCTAACTCCTACAATGAGCAGTTCTTC; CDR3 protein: CATTPGLAGANSYNEQFF
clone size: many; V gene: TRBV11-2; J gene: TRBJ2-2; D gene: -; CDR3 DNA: TGTGCCAGCAGCTGGACAGCGTCTGCAAACACCGGGGAGCTGTTTTTT; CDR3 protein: CASSWTASANTGELFF
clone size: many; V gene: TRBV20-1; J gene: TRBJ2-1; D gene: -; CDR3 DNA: TGCAGTGCTGCCGCCGGGGGATACAATGAGCAGTTCTTC; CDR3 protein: CSAAAGGYNEQFF
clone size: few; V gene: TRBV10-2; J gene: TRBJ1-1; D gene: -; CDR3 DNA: TGCGCCAGCAGTGCGGGGGGAGTCACTGAAGCTTTCTTT; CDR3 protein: CASSAGGVTEAFF
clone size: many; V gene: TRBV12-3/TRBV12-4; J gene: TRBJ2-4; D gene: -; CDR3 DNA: TGTGCCAGCAGTTTACAGGGGGCCAAAAACATTCAGTACTTC; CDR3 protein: CASSLQGAKNIQYF
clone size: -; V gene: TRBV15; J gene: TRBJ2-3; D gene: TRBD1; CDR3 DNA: TGTGCCACCAGCAGAGATAAGGGGACAGGACGCACAGATACGCAGTATTTT; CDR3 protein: CATSRDKGTGRTDTQYF